Presented here are 15 T cell receptor beta chains from one specimen sequenced in a study of T cell responses to AZD1222 COVID-19 vaccine. Method: immunoSEQ multiplex PCR; TCRdb's copy keeps in-frame clones and lacks some. This repertoire shows 100,000 to 130,000 clones, about 86% found once; its top ten account for 2.5% to 4%. This specimen was peripheral blood, taken on day 0 of AZD1222 vaccination. The source is an adult in good health.

The chain employs TRBV2 and TRBJ1-1; 10 positions agree with TRBD1. Germline CDR1 reads SNHLY; CDR2 reads FYNNEI. Germline trimming cut 2 bases from V and 7 bases from J; bases unmatched to any gene: 4. The CDR3 totals 14 residues. The CDR3 sequence is CASSESRTGGEAFF. The CDR3, as DNA: TGTGCCAGCAGTGAAAGCAGGACAGGGGGTGAAGCTTTCTTT.

This chain links TRBV12-3 or TRBV12-4 with TRBJ1-4; the D is unclear. This CDR3 has 12 residues. Trimming took 4 bases from V and 7 from J, leaving 7 bases between them. CDR3 residues: CASSSRIEKLFF. The CDR3 DNA reads as TGTGCCAGCAGTTCCCGGATTGAAAAACTGTTTTTT.

V usage is TRBV5-6 and J usage is TRBJ1-2; maybe TRBD1 (5 bases). V lost 3 bases to trimming and J lost 8 bases, with 17 bases between them. The CDR3 extends over 14 amino acids. Germline V gene lookup returns CDR1 SGHDT and CDR2 YYEEEE. The CDR3 sequence: CASSWGLPEGGYTF. Written as DNA, the CDR3 is TGTGCCAGCAGCTGGGGACTGCCGGAGGGGGGCTACACCTTC.

The chain links TRBV28 to TRBJ1-2; 12 nucleotides align to TRBD1. The CDR3 loop spans 18 amino acids. J was trimmed by 2 bases and V by 5 bases; bases with no gene match: 12. Germline V gene sequence: CDR1 MDHEN, CDR2 SYDVKM. In DNA, the CDR3 is TGTGCCAGCAGTCTCGTCCCGGGACAGGGGGCAGGGAACTATGGCTACACCTTC. Translation gives CASSLVPGQGAGNYGYTF.

The chain has TRBV6-5 and TRBJ2-3, with D possibly TRBD1 on 6 matching bases. CDR1 is MNHEY, CDR2 SVGAGI, per germline. With 5 bases removed from V and 4 bases from J, the gap between germline ends came to 13 bases. This CDR3 has 14 amino acids. CDR3 in DNA: TGTGCCAGCAGTCCCATGAGGGGGTCAGATACGCAGTATTTT. Translation gives CASSPMRGSDTQYF.

V is TRBV2 and J is TRBJ1-6; D uncertain. Trimming took off 6 bases at V and 8 bases at J, with 11 bases between the two ends. Germline V gene data show CDR1 as SNHLY and CDR2 as FYNNEI. There are 13 residues in the CDR3. The CDR3 protein is CASSLPDYSPLHF. The CDR3 DNA is TGTGCCAGCAGCCTCCCCGACTATTCACCCCTCCACTTT.

Turning to this clone: The same CDR3 arises from other DNA sequences in this sample as well. This chain uses TRBV20-1 with TRBJ2-3, with D possibly TRBD1 on 6 matching bases. CDR3 length equals 14 residues. From germline, CDR1 is DFQATT and CDR2 SNEGSKA (reference sequence). V lost 3 bases and J 2 bases, leaving 12 bases between the germline ends. The CDR3 bases are TGCAGTGCTAGTTTGGGGGCAGACACAGATACGCAGTATTTT. Residues: CSASLGADTDTQYF.

The chain uses TRBV6-2 or TRBV6-3 and TRBJ2-2; 10 nucleotides agree with TRBD2. V lost 2 bases, J lost 7 bases, and 4 bases stayed unmatched. The CDR3 length is 15 residues. Germline V CDR1 and CDR2: MNHEY, SVGEGT. CDR3 amino acids: CASSYPAGGLGELFF. The CDR3 DNA reads TGTGCCAGCAGTTACCCAGCGGGGGGGCTCGGGGAGCTGTTTTTT.

This chain connects TRBV19 to TRBJ1-2, with D unresolved. The length of the CDR3 is 13 residues. The germline V gene has CDR1 LNHDA and CDR2 SQIVND (reference sequence). Trimming removed 7 bases at V and 5 bases at J, with 14 bases between. CDR3 region: CASKGSARYGYTF. The DNA of the CDR3 is TGTGCCAGTAAGGGTTCAGCCCGGTATGGCTACACCTTC. The entire variable domain, with the rest obtained from reference TRBV19 and TRBJ1-2, is as follows: DGGITQSPKYLFRKEGQNVTLSCEQNLNHDAMYWYRQDPGQGLRLIYYSQIVNDFQKGDIAEGYSVSREKKESFPLTVTSAQKNPTAFYLCASKGSARYGYTFGSGTRLTVV.

The V and J genes are TRBV5-1 and TRBJ2-7; no clear D. Trimming cost V 4 bases and J 2 bases, with 13 bases left between them. There are 14 residues in the CDR3. Germline V lookup: CDR1 SGHRS, CDR2 YFSETQ. The CDR3 protein is CASSGNNGPYEQYF. The CDR3 DNA is TGCGCCAGCAGCGGGAACAATGGGCCCTACGAGCAGTACTTC.

The chain couples TRBV9 to TRBJ2-1; 9 bases match TRBD2. Germline CDR1 reads SGDLS; CDR2 reads YYNGEE. J gave up 7 bases and V 1 base, and 12 bases lay outside the gene matches. There are 17 residues in the CDR3. The DNA for the CDR3 is TGTGCCAGCAGCGTATGGGTCGGGAGCGGGGGGTGGAATGAGCAGTTCTTC. This encodes CASSVWVGSGGWNEQFF. The full variable domain, rest sourced from reference TRBV9 and TRBJ2-1, is DSGVTQTPKHLITATGQRVTLRCSPRSGDLSVYWYQQSLDQGLQFLIQYYNGEERAKGNILERFSAQQFPDLHSELNLSSLELGDSALYFCASSVWVGSGGWNEQFFGPGTRLTVL.

The gene calls are TRBV7-3 and TRBJ2-5; no clear D. From germline, CDR1 is SGHTA and CDR2 FQGTGA. The CDR3 consists of 13 residues. Between the trimmed V and J ends, which lost 2 bases and 5 bases, there was a span of 9 bases. The CDR3 loop reads CASSLGSKETQYF. The CDR3 DNA reads TGTGCCAGCAGCTTAGGTTCTAAGGAGACCCAGTACTTC.

The sample holds a few counts of this clone. The V and J genes are TRBV4-1 and TRBJ2-5, with D possibly being TRBD1 (5 bases). With 4 bases removed from V and 5 bases from J, the gap between germline ends came to 20 bases. There are 16 residues in the CDR3. CDR1 and CDR2 (germline): MGHRA, YSYEKL. CDR3 nucleotides: TGCGCCAGCAGCCTTTCAGGGCCCCCGGCCCGGGAGACCCAGTACTTC. Translating it yields CASSLSGPPARETQYF.

For the CDR3, the DNA is TGTGCCAGCAGGCCGACTCCTTTTATCTCCCCCGAGCCTTGGACGCAGTATTTT. Translation gives CASRPTPFISPEPWTQYF. This chain connects TRBV28 to TRBJ2-3; D is uncertain. From germline, CDR1 is MDHEN and CDR2 SYDVKM. V dropped 6 bases and J dropped 9 bases, with 31 bases sitting between them. The CDR3 spans 18 residues. The full variable domain, rest sourced from reference TRBV28 and TRBJ2-3, is DVKVTQSSRYLVKRTGEKVFLECVQDMDHENMFWYRQDPGLGLRLIYFSYDVKMKEKGDIPEGYSVSREKKERFSLILESASTNQTSMYLCASRPTPFISPEPWTQYFGPGTRLTVL.

The chain has TRBV28 and TRBJ1-2; D might be TRBD1 (6 bases). CDR1 and CDR2 (germline): MDHEN, SYDVKM. The CDR3 has 15 amino acids. With 1 base removed from V and 9 bases from J, the gap between germline ends came to 18 bases. The CDR3 DNA reads TGTGCCAGCAGTTTATCCCTCTCAACAGGGCTGAGCTACACCTTC. It specifies CASSLSLSTGLSYTF.